The clone carrying this T cell receptor beta chain was recorded at least ten times. Its target is not known. This sample stems from a study of identical twins. Study-wide findings and caveats: The same donors were not followed; conclusions instead depended on cross-sectional statistical analysis. Memory repertoires showed no such pattern, whereas abundant cord blood beta clonotypes carried fewer insertions.

Healthy Caucasians made up all donors. Template switching introduced a universal primer site, and the cDNA bore unique molecular identifiers. TCRdb reprocessed the 5' RACE reads via MiXCR and lists one record per CDR3 protein. Here the sample spans roughly 290,000 distinct CDR3 sequences, roughly 10% being singletons. With 1 base removed from V and 5 bases from J, the gap between germline ends came to 10 bases. The CDR3 is 14 amino acids. The germline gives CDR1 SGHRS, CDR2 YFSETQ. The sample was also reused in another study, on yellow fever vaccine responses in identical twins.

This chain joins TRBV5-1 and TRBJ2-1; D perhaps matches TRBD2 (6 bases). The receptor was isolated from a woman between 18 and 29 years old in good health. Sequenced sample: CD8+ T cells sorted from blood. CDR3: CASSLWGGNNEQFF. Here the CDR3 DNA reads TGCGCCAGCAGCTTGTGGGGAGGAAACAATGAGCAGTTCTTC.